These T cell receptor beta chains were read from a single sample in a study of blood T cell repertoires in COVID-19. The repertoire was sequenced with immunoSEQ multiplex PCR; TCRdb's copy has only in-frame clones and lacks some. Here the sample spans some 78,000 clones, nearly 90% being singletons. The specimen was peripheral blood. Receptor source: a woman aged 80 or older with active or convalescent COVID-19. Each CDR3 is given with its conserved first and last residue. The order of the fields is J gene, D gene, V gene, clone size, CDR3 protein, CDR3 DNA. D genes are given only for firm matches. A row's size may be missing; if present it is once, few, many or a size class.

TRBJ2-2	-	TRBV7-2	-	CASRFGHLTGELFF	TGTGCCAGCAGGTTTGGACACCTCACCGGGGAGCTGTTTTTT
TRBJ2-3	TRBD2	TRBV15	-	CATSRDGTSATDTQYF	TGTGCCACCAGCAGAGATGGGACTAGCGCGACAGATACGCAGTATTTT
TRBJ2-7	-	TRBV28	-	CASSLQDYEQYF	TGTGCCAGCAGTTTACAGGACTACGAGCAGTACTTC
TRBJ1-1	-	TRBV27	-	CASSYSFSQAQNTEAFF	TGTGCCAGCAGTTACTCTTTCTCACAGGCGCAGAACACTGAAGCTTTCTTT
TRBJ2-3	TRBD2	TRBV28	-	CASEGGGTDTQYF	TGTGCCAGTGAGGGAGGGGGCACAGATACGCAGTATTTT
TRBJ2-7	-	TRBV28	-	CASSPLTGQFISYEQYF	TGTGCCAGCAGTCCGCTAACAGGACAGTTCATCTCCTACGAGCAGTACTTC
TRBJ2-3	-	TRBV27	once	CASSLSGRTDTQYF	TGTGCCAGCAGTTTGAGTGGTCGGACAGATACGCAGTATTTT
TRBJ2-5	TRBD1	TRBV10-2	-	CASGWARGRETQYF	TGCGCCAGCGGTTGGGCCAGGGGGCGGGAGACCCAGTACTTC
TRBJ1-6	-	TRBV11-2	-	CASSLYVDSPLHF	TGTGCCAGCAGCTTATATGTCGATTCACCCCTCCACTTT
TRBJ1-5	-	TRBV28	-	CASSLSRLRQPQHF	TGTGCCAGCAGTTTGAGCCGGCTGAGGCAGCCCCAGCATTTT
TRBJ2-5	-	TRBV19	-	CASSSQIGALYF	TGTGCCAGTAGTTCTCAGATCGGAGCGCTGTACTTC
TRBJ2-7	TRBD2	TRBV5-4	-	CASSLASSGPSYEQYF	TGTGCCAGCAGCTTGGCGTCTAGCGGTCCGTCCTACGAGCAGTACTTC
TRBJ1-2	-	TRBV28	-	CASSFRSAGFDGYTF	TGTGCCAGCAGTTTTAGATCTGCGGGGTTTGATGGCTACACCTTC
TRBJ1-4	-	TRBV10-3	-	CAISDGRNEKLFF	TGTGCCATCAGTGATGGGAGGAATGAAAAACTGTTTTTT
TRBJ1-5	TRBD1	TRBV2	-	CASSGTGGNQPQHF	TGTGCCAGCAGTGGTACAGGGGGCAATCAGCCCCAGCATTTT
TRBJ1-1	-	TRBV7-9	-	CASSLDWTEAFF	TGTGCCAGCAGCTTAGACTGGACTGAAGCTTTCTTT